This record concerns one T cell receptor beta chain sequence. Its target is not known. Trimming cost V 1 base and J 0 bases, with 7 bases left between them. The CDR3 length is 14 residues. Germline V gene sequence: CDR1 SEHNR, CDR2 FQNEAQ (reference sequence). The sample is drawn from a study of blood T cells in healthy people across ages. Study observations and caveats: Higher naive T cell percentage went strongly together with higher TCR beta diversity.

The use of a sample-barcoded 5' primer and a J-beta primer mix characterized a second PCR of about 7 to 12 cycles. Every cDNA was tagged by a template-switch adaptor with 12 random nucleotides. MiXCR was run by TCRdb on the 5' RACE reads, yielding one entry per CDR3 protein. This sample has under 800,000 distinct CDR3 sequences, with roughly 21% found just once. The study isolated at least 7 million PBMCs from each sample. The chain carries TRBV7-9 and TRBJ2-7, with D hard to call. The sequence came from an older man in good health. The specimen was blood. CDR3 in DNA: TGTGCCAGCAGCTTAGTAACCCTCTCCTACGAGCAGTACTTC. It encodes CASSLVTLSYEQYF.